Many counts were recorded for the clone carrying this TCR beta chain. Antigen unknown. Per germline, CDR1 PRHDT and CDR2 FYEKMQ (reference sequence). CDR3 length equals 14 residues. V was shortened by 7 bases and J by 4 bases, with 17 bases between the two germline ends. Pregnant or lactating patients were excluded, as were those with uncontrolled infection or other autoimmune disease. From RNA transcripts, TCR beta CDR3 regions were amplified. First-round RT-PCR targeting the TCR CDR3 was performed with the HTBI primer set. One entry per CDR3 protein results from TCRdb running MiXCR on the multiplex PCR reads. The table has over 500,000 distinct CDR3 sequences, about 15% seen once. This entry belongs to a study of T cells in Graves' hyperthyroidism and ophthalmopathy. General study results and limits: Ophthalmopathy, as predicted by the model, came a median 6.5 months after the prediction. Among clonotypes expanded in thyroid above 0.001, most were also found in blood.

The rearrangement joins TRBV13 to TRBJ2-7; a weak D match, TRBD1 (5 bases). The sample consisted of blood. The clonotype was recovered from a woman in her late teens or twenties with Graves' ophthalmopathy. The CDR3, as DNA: TGTGCCAGCACCCAGCGTGGGGCTGGGTACGAGCAGTACTTC. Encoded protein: CASTQRGAGYEQYF. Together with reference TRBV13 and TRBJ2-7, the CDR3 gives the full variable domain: AAGVIQSPRHLIKEKRETATLKCYPIPRHDTVYWYQQGPGQDPQFLISFYEKMQSDKGSIPDRFSAQQFSDYHSELNMSSLELGDSALYFCASTQRGAGYEQYFGPGTRLTVT.